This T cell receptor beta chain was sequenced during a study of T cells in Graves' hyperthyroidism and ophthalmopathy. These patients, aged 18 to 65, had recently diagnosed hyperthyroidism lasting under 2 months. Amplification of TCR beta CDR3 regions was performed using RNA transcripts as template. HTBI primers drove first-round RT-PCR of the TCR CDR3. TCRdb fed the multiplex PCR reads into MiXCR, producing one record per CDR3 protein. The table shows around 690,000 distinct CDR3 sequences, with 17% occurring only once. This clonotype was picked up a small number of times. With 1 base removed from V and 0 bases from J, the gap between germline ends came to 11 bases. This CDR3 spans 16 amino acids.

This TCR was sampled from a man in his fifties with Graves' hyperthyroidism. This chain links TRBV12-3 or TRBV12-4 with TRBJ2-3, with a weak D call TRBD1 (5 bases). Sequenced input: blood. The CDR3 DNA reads TGTGCCAGCAGTTTAGGGGGCACTTCTAGCACAGATACGCAGTATTTT. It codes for CASSLGGTSSTDTQYF.